These 19 T cell receptor beta chains were sequenced from one sample in a study of OX40 agonist ivuxolimab in advanced cancers. Generated by immunoSEQ multiplex PCR, the TCRdb table keeps only in-frame clones and is missing some. The data hold approximately 99,000 clones, with 70% to 90% observed a single time. The sequencing here drew on CD4+ or CD8+ T cells sorted from blood, taken in a trial of the OX40 agonist ivuxolimab. Receptor source: an adult with an advanced solid tumor such as melanoma, head and neck, liver or kidney cancer.

V is TRBV27 and J is TRBJ2-7; a weak D match, TRBD2 (5 bases). This CDR3 region has 14 residues. Trimming took 6 bases from V and 6 from J, leaving 18 bases between them. Germline CDR1 and CDR2: MNHEY and SMNVEV (reference sequence). The CDR3 DNA sequence: TGTGCCAGCAGCATCGGGGTGTCCGGGCTCGAGCAGTACTTC. Translation gives CASSIGVSGLEQYF.

The chain combines TRBV27 with TRBJ1-2; the match to TRBD1 covers 8 bases. The length of the CDR3 is 14 residues. The germline gives CDR1 MNHEY, CDR2 SMNVEV (reference sequence). Germline trimming cut 4 bases from V and 2 bases from J; bases unmatched to any gene: 3. The CDR3 DNA reads TGTGCCAGCAGTTGGTCAGGGGGCAACTATGGCTACACCTTC. Encoded protein: CASSWSGGNYGYTF.

With respect to this clone: Mismatch with germline at one junction end may stem from a read error. The chain uses TRBV19 and TRBJ1-1; D unclear. Germline V lookup: CDR1 LNHDA, CDR2 SQIVND (reference sequence). This CDR3 contains 14 residues. The CDR3 nucleotides read TGTGCCAGTAGGAGTGGAGGTGTGAAGACTGAAGCTTTCTTT. Translating gives CASRSGGVKTEAFF.

The chain employs TRBV30 and TRBJ2-7; the D is unclear. The V end lost 5 bases, the J end lost 4 bases, and 6 bases lay between the germline ends. There are 10 residues in the CDR3. The V gene's germline CDR1 is GTSNPN and CDR2 SVGIG (reference sequence). CDR3 sequence: CAWGIYEQYF. Here the CDR3 DNA reads TGTGCCTGGGGAATTTACGAGCAGTACTTC.

The V and J genes are TRBV2 and TRBJ1-5, with unresolved D. This CDR3 has 13 residues. Trimming left V 6 bases short and J 7 bases short, with 13 bases between. Germline lookup yields CDR1 SNHLY and CDR2 FYNNEI. As DNA, the CDR3 is TGTGCCAGCAGGGGTACGGGGAGCCAGCCCCAGCATTTT. It specifies CASRGTGSQPQHF.

V is TRBV14 and J is TRBJ1-3, with no clear D. V gave up 5 bases and J gave up 6 bases, with 5 bases separating them. Germline CDR1 SGHDN, CDR2 FVKESK. This CDR3 is 11 amino acids long. As DNA, the CDR3 is TGTGCCAGCAGCTCCTTAAACACCATATATTTT. Translating it yields CASSSLNTIYF.

The CDR3 sequence: CASSPEAGGPYNEQFF. The DNA for the CDR3 is TGTGCCAGCAGCCCGGAGGCGGGAGGGCCCTACAATGAGCAGTTCTTC. This chain uses TRBV7-9 with TRBJ2-1, with 9 bases that match TRBD2. J lost 2 bases, V lost 5 bases, and 7 bases had no gene match. The CDR3 contains 16 residues. The V gene's germline CDR1 is SEHNR and CDR2 FQNEAQ (reference sequence).

This chain connects TRBV4-1 to TRBJ2-7; D is perhaps TRBD1 or TRBD2 (6 bases each). Trimming took off 1 base at V and 5 bases at J, with 12 bases between the two ends. Germline values: CDR1 MGHRA, CDR2 YSYEKL. This CDR3 has 14 residues. CDR3 region: CASSQGGALNEQYF. DNA of the CDR3: TGCGCCAGCAGCCAAGGGGGGGCGCTTAACGAGCAGTACTTC.

The CDR3 nucleotides read TGTGCCAGCAGCCGATCGAACACCGGGGAGCTGTTTTTT. Translation: CASSRSNTGELFF. The chain couples TRBV6-5 to TRBJ2-2, with D uncertain. Germline assignment: CDR1 MNHEY and CDR2 SVGAGI. V was clipped by 6 bases and J by 0 bases, with 5 bases between them. The CDR3 length is 13 residues.

The chain couples TRBV12-5 to TRBJ2-1; 9 positions match TRBD2. CDR3 size: 18 residues. Trimming at V came to 6 bases and at J to 8 bases, leaving 20 bases not matched to a gene. Germline CDR1 is LGHNT and CDR2 is FRNRAP. CDR3 loop: CASGTWREGIGERDEQFF. CDR3 DNA sequence: TGTGCTAGTGGCACCTGGCGGGAGGGTATCGGGGAGCGAGATGAGCAGTTCTTC.

V usage is TRBV27 and J usage is TRBJ1-5; possible D gene TRBD1, 5 bases. Germline values: CDR1 MNHEY, CDR2 SMNVEV (reference sequence). Between the trimmed V and J ends, which lost 8 bases and 4 bases, there was a span of 15 bases. This CDR3 comprises 14 residues. This CDR3 reads CASRFSGLNQPQHF. The CDR3 bases are TGTGCCAGCCGGTTTTCGGGGCTTAATCAGCCCCAGCATTTT.

This clone was counted only a few times. V gene TRBV19 combines with J gene TRBJ2-7; 8 nucleotides line up with TRBD1. Germline V CDR1 and CDR2: LNHDA, SQIVND (reference sequence). This CDR3 is 15 amino acids long. V lost 7 bases and J lost 6; bases outside the gene matches: 14. Written as DNA, the CDR3 is TGTGCCAGTATATTATCGTGGAACAGGGGGACCGAGCAGTACTTC. Amino acids: CASILSWNRGTEQYF.

This chain links TRBV6-5 with TRBJ1-1; 7 nucleotides line up with TRBD1. Germline-derived CDR1 and CDR2 are MNHEY and SVGAGI. This CDR3 contains 13 residues. Trimming cost V 7 bases and J 7 bases; bases outside gene matches: 9. The CDR3, as DNA: TGTGCCAGCACCCCCGGGACAGACGGTGAAGCTTTCTTT. Translated, it gives CASTPGTDGEAFF.

This chain uses TRBV29-1 with TRBJ1-2; D call uncertain. Trimming removed 0 bases at V and 4 bases at J, with 15 bases between. Germline V gives CDR1 SQVTM, CDR2 ANQGSEA. The CDR3 is made up of 15 amino acids. This chain's CDR3 is CSVEDLVRGRYGYTF. Here the CDR3 DNA reads TGCAGCGTTGAAGATCTGGTCCGGGGTCGCTATGGCTACACCTTC.

The gene calls are TRBV19 and TRBJ1-5, with D hard to call. The V gene lost 7 bases and the J gene lost 2 bases, with 18 bases spanning the gap. The CDR3 extends over 16 amino acids. The germline gives CDR1 LNHDA, CDR2 SQIVND (reference sequence). CDR3 nucleotide sequence: TGTGCCAGTAAGGTCGGCAGAGGGTCGGGCAATCAGCCCCAGCATTTT. Translated, it gives CASKVGRGSGNQPQHF. Filled out from reference TRBV19 and TRBJ1-5, the complete variable domain reads DGGITQSPKYLFRKEGQNVTLSCEQNLNHDAMYWYRQDPGQGLRLIYYSQIVNDFQKGDIAEGYSVSREKKESFPLTVTSAQKNPTAFYLCASKVGRGSGNQPQHFGDGTRLSIL.

The chain links TRBV7-9 to TRBJ2-2; no firm D call. The germline V gene encodes CDR1 SEHNR and CDR2 FQNEAQ (reference sequence). V was cut by 4 bases and J by 6 bases, with 6 bases left in between. The length of the CDR3 is 12 residues. CDR3 residues: CASSYGPGELFF. CDR3 coding DNA: TGTGCCAGCAGCTACGGCCCCGGGGAGCTGTTTTTT.

V and J are TRBV11-2 and TRBJ2-7; a possible D gene is TRBD2 (5 bases). CDR3 length: 13 residues. The V gene's germline CDR1 is SGHAT and CDR2 FQNNGV. The V end was cut by 2 bases, the J end by 3 bases, with 8 bases between. The CDR3 DNA reads as TGTGCCAGCAGCTTATCACTAGGCTACGAGCAGTACTTC. This codes for CASSLSLGYEQYF.

The V and J genes are TRBV19 and TRBJ1-1; D unresolved. The V end lost 6 bases, the J end lost 2 bases, and 10 bases lay between the germline ends. Per germline, CDR1 LNHDA and CDR2 SQIVND (reference sequence). This CDR3 has 13 residues. The DNA for the CDR3 is TGTGCCAGTAGCTCTCAAATTAACACTGAAGCTTTCTTT. Residues: CASSSQINTEAFF.

This clone has a single count. The rearrangement uses TRBV5-4 and TRBJ2-1, with D maybe TRBD2 (6 bases). CDR3 length equals 16 residues. Germline lookup yields CDR1 SGHNT and CDR2 YYREEE (reference sequence). V lost 6 bases and J 2 bases, leaving 18 bases between the germline ends. CDR3 in amino acids: CASNPWGGTPYNEQFF. Written as DNA, the CDR3 is TGTGCCAGCAACCCCTGGGGCGGGACCCCCTACAATGAGCAGTTCTTC.